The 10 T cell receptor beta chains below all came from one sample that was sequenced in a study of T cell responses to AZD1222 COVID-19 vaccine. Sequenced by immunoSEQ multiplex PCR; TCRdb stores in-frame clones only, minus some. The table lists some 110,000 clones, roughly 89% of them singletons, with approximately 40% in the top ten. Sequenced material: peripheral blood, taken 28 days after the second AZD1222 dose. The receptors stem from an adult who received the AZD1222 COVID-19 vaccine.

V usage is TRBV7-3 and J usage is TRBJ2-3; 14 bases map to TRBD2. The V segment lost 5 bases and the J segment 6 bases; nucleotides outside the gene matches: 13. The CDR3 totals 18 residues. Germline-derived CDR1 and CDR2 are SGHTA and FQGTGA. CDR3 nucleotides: TGTGCCAGCAGCGCGGGACTAGCGGGAGTTGACTTCATGGATACGCAGTATTTT. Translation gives CASSAGLAGVDFMDTQYF.

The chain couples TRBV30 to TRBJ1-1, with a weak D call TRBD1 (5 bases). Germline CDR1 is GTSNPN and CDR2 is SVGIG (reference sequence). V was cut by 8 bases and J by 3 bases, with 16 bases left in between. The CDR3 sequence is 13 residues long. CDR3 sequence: CARAVGVDTEAFF. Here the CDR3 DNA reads TGTGCCAGAGCAGTGGGGGTGGACACTGAAGCTTTCTTT.

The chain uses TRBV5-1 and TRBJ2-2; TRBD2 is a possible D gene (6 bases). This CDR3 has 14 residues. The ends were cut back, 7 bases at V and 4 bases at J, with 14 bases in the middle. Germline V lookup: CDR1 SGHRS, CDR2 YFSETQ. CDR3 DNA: TGCGCCAGCGAGGGAGGTTCTGGCACCGGGGAGCTGTTTTTT. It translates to CASEGGSGTGELFF.

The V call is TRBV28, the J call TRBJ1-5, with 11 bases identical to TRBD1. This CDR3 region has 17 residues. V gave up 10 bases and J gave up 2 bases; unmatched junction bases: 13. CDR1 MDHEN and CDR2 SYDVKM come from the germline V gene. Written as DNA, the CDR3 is TGTGCCACCCACCCCTGGGACAGGGGGAACCGCAATCAGCCCCAGCATTTT. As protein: CATHPWDRGNRNQPQHF.

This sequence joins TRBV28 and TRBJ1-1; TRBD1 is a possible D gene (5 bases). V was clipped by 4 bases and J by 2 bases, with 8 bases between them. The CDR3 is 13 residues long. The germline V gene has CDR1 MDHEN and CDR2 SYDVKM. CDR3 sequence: CASSSGLNTEAFF. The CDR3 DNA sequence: TGTGCCAGCAGTTCAGGGTTAAACACTGAAGCTTTCTTT.

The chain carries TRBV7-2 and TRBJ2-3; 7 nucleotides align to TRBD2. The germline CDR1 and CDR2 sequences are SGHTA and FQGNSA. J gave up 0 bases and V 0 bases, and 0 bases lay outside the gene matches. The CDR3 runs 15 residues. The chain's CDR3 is CASSLAAGSTDTQYF. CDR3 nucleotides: TGTGCCAGCAGCTTAGCAGCGGGGAGCACAGATACGCAGTATTTT.

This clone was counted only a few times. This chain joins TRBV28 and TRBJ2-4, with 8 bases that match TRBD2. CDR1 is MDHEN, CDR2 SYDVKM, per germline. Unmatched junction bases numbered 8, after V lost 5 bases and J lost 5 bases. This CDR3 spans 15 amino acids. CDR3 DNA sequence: TGTGCCAGCAGTGTAGCGGGGAGAGGCCAAAACATTCAGTACTTC. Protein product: CASSVAGRGQNIQYF.

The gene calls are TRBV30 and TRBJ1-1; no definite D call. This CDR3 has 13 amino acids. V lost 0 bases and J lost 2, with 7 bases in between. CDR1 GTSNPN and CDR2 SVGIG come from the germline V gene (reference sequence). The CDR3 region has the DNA TGTGCCTGGAGTGTACTGGCAAACACTGAAGCTTTCTTT. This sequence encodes CAWSVLANTEAFF. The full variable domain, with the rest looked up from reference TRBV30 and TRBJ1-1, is SQTIHQWPATLVQPVGSPLSLECTVEGTSNPNLYWYRQAAGRGLQLLFYSVGIGQISSEVPQNLSASRPQDRQFILSSKKLLLSDSGFYLCAWSVLANTEAFFGQGTRLTVV.

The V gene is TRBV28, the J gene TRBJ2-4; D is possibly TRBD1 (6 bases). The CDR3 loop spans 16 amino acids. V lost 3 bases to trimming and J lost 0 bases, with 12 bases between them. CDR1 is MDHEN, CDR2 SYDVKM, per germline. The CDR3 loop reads CASSLYRAVAKNIQYF. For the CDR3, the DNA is TGTGCCAGCAGTTTGTACAGGGCAGTAGCCAAAAACATTCAGTACTTC.

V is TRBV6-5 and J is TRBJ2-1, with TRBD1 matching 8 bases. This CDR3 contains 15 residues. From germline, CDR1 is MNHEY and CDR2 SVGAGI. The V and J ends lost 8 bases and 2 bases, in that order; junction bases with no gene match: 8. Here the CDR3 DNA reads TGTGCCAGCTCCCAGGGGGCGGGCCCCTACAATGAGCAGTTCTTC. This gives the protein CASSQGAGPYNEQFF.